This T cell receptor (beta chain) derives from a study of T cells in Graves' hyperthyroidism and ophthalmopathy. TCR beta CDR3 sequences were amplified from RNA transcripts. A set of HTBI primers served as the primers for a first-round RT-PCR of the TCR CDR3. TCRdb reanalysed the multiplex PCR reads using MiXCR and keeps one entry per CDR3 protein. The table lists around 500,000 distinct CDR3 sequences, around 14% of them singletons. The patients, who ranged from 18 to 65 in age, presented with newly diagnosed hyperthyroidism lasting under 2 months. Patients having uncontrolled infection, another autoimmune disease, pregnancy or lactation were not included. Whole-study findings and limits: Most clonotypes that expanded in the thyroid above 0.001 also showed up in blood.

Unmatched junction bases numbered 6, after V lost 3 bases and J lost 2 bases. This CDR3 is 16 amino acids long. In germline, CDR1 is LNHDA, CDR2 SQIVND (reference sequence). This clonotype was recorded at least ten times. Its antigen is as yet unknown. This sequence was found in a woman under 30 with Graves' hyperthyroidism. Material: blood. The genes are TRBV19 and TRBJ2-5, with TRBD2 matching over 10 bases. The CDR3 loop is CASSIGGLARQETQYF. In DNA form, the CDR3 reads TGTGCCAGTAGTATTGGGGGACTAGCGAGGCAAGAGACCCAGTACTTC.